This TCR beta chain appears in the sequencing data of a study of T cells in Graves' hyperthyroidism and ophthalmopathy. The PBMCs studied were ones that came from 10 ml fresh peripheral blood. The CDR3 contains 12 residues. Deletions cut 9 bases from V and 6 bases from J, with 14 bases between. Many counts were recorded for this clonotype. Amplification of TCR beta CDR3 regions used RNA as the template. HTBI primers were employed in a first-round RT-PCR of the TCR CDR3. A single record per CDR3 protein comes from TCRdb applying MiXCR to the multiplex PCR reads. Of around 480,000 distinct CDR3 sequences listed, 13% to 15% are singletons.

This chain joins TRBV12-3 or TRBV12-4 and TRBJ1-2; D perhaps matches TRBD1 (5 bases). The source material was blood. The sequence came from a young woman with Graves' hyperthyroidism. CDR3 sequence: CASVGEINGYTF. For the CDR3, the DNA is TGTGCCAGTGTAGGGGAGATCAATGGCTACACCTTC.